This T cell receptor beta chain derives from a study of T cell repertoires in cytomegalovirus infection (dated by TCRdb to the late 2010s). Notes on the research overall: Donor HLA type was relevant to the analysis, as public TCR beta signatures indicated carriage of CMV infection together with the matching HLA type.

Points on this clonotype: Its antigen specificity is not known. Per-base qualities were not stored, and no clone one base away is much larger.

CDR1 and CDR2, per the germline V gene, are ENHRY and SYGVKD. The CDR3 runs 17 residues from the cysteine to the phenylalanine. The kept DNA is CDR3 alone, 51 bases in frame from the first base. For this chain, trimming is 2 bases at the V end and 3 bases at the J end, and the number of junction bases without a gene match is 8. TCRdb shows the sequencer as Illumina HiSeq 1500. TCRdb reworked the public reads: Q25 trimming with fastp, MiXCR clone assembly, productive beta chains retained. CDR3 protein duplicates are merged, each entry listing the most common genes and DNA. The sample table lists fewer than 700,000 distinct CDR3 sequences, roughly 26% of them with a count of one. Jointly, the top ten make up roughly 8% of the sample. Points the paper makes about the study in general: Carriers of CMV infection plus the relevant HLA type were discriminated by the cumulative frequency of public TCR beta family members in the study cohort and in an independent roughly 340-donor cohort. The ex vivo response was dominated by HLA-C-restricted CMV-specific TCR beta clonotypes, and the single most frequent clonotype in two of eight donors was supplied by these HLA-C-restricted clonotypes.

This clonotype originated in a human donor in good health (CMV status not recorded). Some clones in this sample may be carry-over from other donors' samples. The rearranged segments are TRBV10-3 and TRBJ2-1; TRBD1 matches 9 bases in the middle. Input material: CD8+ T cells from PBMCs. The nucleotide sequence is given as TGTGCCATCAGTGAGCGACAGGGGGTCACCAACTACAATGAGCAGTTCTTC. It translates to CAISERQGVTNYNEQFF.